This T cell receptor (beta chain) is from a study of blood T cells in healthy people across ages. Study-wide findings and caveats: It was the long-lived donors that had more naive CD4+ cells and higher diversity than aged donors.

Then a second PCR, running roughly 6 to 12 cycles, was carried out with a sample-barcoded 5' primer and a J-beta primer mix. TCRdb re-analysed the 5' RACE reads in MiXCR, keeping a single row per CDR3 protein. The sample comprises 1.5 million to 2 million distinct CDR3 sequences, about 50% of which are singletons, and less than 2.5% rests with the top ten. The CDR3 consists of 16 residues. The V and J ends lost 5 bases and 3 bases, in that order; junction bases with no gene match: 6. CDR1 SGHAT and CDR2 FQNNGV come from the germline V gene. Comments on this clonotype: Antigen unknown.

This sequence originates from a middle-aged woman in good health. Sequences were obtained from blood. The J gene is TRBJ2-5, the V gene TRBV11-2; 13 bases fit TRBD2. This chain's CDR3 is CASSLTGTSGEETQYF. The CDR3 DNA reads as TGTGCCAGCAGCCTGACCGGGACTAGCGGGGAAGAGACCCAGTACTTC. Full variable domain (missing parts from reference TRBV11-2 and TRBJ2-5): EAGVAQSPRYKIIEKRQSVAFWCNPISGHATLYWYQQILGQGPKLLIQFQNNGVVDDSQLPKDRFSAERLKGVDSTLKIQPAKLEDSAVYLCASSLTGTSGEETQYFGPGTRLLVL.